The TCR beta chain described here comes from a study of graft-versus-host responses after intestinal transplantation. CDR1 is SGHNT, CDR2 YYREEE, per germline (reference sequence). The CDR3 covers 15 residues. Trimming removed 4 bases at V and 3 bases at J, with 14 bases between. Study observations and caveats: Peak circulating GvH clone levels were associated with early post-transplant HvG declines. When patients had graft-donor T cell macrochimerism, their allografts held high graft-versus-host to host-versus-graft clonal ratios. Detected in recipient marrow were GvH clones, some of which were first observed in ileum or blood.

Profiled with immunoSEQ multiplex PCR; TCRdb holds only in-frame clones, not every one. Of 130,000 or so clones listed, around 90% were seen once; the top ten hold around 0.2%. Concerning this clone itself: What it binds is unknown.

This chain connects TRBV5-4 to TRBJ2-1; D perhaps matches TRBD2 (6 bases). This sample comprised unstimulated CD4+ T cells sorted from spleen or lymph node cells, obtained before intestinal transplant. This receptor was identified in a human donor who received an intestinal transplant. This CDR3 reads CASSPTSEVYNEQFF. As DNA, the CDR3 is TGTGCCAGCAGCCCGACTAGTGAGGTCTACAATGAGCAGTTCTTC. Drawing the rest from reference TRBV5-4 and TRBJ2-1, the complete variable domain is ETGVTQSPTHLIKTRGQQVTLRCSSQSGHNTVSWYQQALGQGPQFIFQYYREEENGRGNFPPRFSGLQFPNYSSELNVNALELDDSALYLCASSPTSEVYNEQFFGPGTRLTVL.